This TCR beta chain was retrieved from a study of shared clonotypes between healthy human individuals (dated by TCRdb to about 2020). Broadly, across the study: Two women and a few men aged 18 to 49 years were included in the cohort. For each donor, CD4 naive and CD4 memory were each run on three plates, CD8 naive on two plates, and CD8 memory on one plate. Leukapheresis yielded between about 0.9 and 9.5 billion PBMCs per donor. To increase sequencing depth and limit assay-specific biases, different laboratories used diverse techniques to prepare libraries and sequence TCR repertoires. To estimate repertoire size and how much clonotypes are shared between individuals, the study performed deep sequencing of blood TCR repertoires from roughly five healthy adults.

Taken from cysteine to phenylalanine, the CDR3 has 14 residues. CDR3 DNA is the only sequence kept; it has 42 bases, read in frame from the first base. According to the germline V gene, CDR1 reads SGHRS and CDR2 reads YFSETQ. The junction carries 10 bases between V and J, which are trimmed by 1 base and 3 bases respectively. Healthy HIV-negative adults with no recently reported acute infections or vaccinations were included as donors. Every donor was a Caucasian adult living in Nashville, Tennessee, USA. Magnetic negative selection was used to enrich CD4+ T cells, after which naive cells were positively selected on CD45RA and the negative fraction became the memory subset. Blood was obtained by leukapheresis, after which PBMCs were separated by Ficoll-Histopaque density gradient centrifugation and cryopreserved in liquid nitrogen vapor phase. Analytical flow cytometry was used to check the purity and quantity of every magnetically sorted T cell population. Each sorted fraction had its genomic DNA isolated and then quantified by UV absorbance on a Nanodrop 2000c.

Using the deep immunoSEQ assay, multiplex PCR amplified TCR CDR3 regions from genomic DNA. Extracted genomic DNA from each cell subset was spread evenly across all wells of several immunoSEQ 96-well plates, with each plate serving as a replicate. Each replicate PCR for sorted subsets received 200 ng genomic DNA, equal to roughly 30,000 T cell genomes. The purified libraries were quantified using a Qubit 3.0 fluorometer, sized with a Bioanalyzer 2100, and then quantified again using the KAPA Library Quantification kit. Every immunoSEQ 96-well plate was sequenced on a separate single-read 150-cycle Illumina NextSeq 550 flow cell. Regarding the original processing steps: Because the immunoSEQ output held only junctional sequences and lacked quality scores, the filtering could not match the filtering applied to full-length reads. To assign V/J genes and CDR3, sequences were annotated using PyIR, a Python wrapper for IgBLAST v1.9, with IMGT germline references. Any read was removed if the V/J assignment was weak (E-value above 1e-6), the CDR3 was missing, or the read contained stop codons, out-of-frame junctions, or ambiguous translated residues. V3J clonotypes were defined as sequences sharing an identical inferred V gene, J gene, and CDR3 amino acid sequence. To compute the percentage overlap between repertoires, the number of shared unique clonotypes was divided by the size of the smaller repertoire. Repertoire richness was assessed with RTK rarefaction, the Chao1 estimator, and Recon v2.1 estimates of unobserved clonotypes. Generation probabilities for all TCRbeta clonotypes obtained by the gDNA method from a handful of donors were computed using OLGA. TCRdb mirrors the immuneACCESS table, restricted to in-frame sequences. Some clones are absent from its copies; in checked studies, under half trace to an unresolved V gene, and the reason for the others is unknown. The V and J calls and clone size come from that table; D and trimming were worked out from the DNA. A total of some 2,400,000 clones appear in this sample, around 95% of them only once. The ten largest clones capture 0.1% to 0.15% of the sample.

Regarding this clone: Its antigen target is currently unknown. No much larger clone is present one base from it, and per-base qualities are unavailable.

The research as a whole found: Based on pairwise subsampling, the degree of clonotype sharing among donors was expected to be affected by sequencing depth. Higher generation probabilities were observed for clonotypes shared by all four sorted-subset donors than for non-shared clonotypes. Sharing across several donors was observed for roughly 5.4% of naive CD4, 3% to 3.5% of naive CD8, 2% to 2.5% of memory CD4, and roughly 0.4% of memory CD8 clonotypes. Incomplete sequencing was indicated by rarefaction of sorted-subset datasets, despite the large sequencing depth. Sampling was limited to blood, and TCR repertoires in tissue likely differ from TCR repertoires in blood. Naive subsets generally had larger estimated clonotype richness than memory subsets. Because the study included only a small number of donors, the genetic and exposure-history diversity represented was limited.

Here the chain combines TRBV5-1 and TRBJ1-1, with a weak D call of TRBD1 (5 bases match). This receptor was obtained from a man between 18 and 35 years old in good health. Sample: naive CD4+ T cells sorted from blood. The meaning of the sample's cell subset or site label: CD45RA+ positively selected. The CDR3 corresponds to CASSLTDSYTEAFF. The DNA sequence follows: TGCGCCAGCAGCTTGACCGACAGTTACACTGAAGCTTTCTTT.